This is a list of T cell receptor beta chains from one sample in a study of cytomegalovirus exposure and HLA in healthy donors. Clones were sequenced by immunoSEQ multiplex PCR, and TCRdb holds only the in-frame ones, with some missing. The sample lists about 140,000 clones; 78% were seen once. The sequenced material came from PBMCs. The receptors stem from a male donor in good health and CMV-seronegative. The CDR3 runs from the conserved cysteine through the conserved F or W. D genes are given only for firm matches. Clone size is not always given. Where it is, it says once, few, many or a class for expanded clones.

. TRBJ1-2 TRBV6-6 TRBD1 TGTGCCAGCAGCCAAACGACAGGGGGCGCTTTCTATGGCTACACCTTC CASSQTTGGAFYGYTF
few TRBJ1-1 TRBV5-1 . TGCGCCAGCAGCCCCGGTTGGGAGGGTACCACTGAAGCTTTCTTT CASSPGWEGTTEAFF
. TRBJ1-1 TRBV27 . TGTGCCAGCAGTACCCCCTTCCCGGTCGAGGGACAGAACACTGAAGCTTTCTTT CASSTPFPVEGQNTEAFF
. TRBJ2-7 TRBV7-2 TRBD1 TGTGCCAGCAGCTTCGTAGGGACAGGGAACTACGAGCAGTACTTC CASSFVGTGNYEQYF
. TRBJ2-7 TRBV4-1 . TGCGCCAGCAGCCAAGTCGAGGGCGGATCCTCCTACGAGCAGTACTTC CASSQVEGGSSYEQYF
. TRBJ1-5 TRBV15 . TGTACCACCAGCAGAGATATCAGTACAAATCAGCCCCAGCATTTT CTTSRDISTNQPQHF
few TRBJ1-1 TRBV6-6 . TGTGCCAGCAGTTACTTAAGTTCGGGGGGCCCTGAAGCTTTCTTT CASSYLSSGGPEAFF
. TRBJ2-3 TRBV27 TRBD2 TGTGCCAGCAGTCGCCCGCGGGAGATCGCAGATACGCAGTATTTT CASSRPREIADTQYF
. TRBJ2-2 TRBV7-3 TRBD1 TGTGCCAGCAGCCCTTGGACAGGTTCGGGCGGGGAGCTGTTTTTT CASSPWTGSGGELFF
. TRBJ2-7 TRBV5-5 . TGTGCCAGCAGTTTCCTTGGTGGAGGGCAGTACTTC CASSFLGGGQYF
few TRBJ1-5 TRBV6-5 . TGTGCCAGCAGGCCGTCAGGCCTCTCTCAGCCCCAGCATTTT CASRPSGLSQPQHF
. TRBJ2-3 TRBV5-6 TRBD1 TGTGCCAGCAGCTTGGTATTGGACAGGGAGGTGACAGATACGCAGTATTTT CASSLVLDREVTDTQYF
. TRBJ2-2 TRBV5-1 . TGCGCCAGCAGCTTGGTTTGGGACACCAAATCGAACACCGGGGAGCTGTTTTTT CASSLVWDTKSNTGELFF
. TRBJ1-1 TRBV7-2 TRBD1 TGTGCCAGCAGCTCACAGGGGGCTGTAGGCACTGAAGCTTTCTTT CASSSQGAVGTEAFF
. TRBJ2-7 TRBV19 TRBD1 TGTGCCAGTAGTATAGCTACAGGGGACGAGCAGTACTTC CASSIATGDEQYF
. TRBJ2-7 TRBV19 TRBD1 TGTGCCAGTAGTCCTCGGGACAGGACCTACGAGCAGTACTTC CASSPRDRTYEQYF
. TRBJ2-5 TRBV7-9 TRBD2 TGTGCCAGCAGACCCGCGACTAGCGGGGGAAGGGAGACCCAGTACTTC CASRPATSGGRETQYF
. TRBJ1-2 TRBV9 TRBD1 TGTGCCAGCAGCGTAGCGGCACAGGGGGCGCCTGATGGCTACACCTTC CASSVAAQGAPDGYTF
. TRBJ2-7 TRBV5-6 TRBD1 TGTGCCAGCAGCAGCCCCGGGACAGGGTTGGCCGAGCAGTACTTC CASSSPGTGLAEQYF
. TRBJ2-5 TRBV7-6 TRBD2 TGTGCCAGCAGCCAGGGAGGACTAGCAAGGGAGACCCAGTACTTC CASSQGGLARETQYF
once TRBJ2-7 TRBV6-5 TRBD1 TGTGCCAGCAGTCGGGACAGACAATACGAGCAGTACTTC CASSRDRQYEQYF
. TRBJ1-2 TRBV19 . TGTGCCAGTAGTATAGATCTCGTGAGAGATACCAATAACTATGGCTACACCTTC CASSIDLVRDTNNYGYTF
. TRBJ2-7 TRBV7-8 TRBD1 TGTGCCAGCAGCTTACCGGGACAGGGAAGCTCCTACGAGCAGTACTTC CASSLPGQGSSYEQYF
. TRBJ1-1 TRBV5-6 TRBD1 TGTGCCAGCAGCTTGATGACAGGGAGGAACACTGAAGCTTTCTTT CASSLMTGRNTEAFF
. TRBJ1-1 TRBV9 . TGTGCCAGCAGCCCAAGACAGACGAACACTGAAGCTTTCTTT CASSPRQTNTEAFF
. TRBJ2-7 TRBV5-6 TRBD2 TGTGCCAGCAGCTTAACTAGCGGGGGGAACTACGAGCAGTACTTC CASSLTSGGNYEQYF
. TRBJ1-2 TRBV29-1 TRBD1 TGCAGCGGGCGGGACAGGGACTATGGCTACACCTTC CSGRDRDYGYTF
. TRBJ1-2 TRBV15 . TGTGCCACCAGCAGGGATCGGCGGTCGAATCGGGGCTACACCTTC CATSRDRRSNRGYTF
. TRBJ1-2 TRBV18 . TGTGCCAGCTCACCATCCAGGGGAGATGGCTACACCTTC CASSPSRGDGYTF
. TRBJ2-7 TRBV29-1 TRBD2 TGCAGCGTAACACCGGGGGGCTACGAGCAGTACTTC CSVTPGGYEQYF
. TRBJ2-1 TRBV5-1 . TGCGCCAGCAGAGCCGGAGTTAGCAATGAGCAGTTCTTC CASRAGVSNEQFF
. TRBJ1-4 TRBV7-9 TRBD1 TGTGCCAGCAGCCCCCCCGGACAGGGTTTTGAAAAACTGTTTTTT CASSPPGQGFEKLFF
. TRBJ1-4 TRBV15 TRBD1 TGTCCCACCAGCAAACACGACAGGGAAGGTGAAAAACTGTTTTTT CPTSKHDREGEKLFF
. TRBJ1-5 TRBV19 . TGTGCCAGTAGTATTTTGGTCAGGGAAAATCAGCCCCAGCATTTT CASSILVRENQPQHF
. TRBJ2-2 TRBV5-1 . TGCGCCAGCAGCCAGCAGGGCACCGGGGAGCTGTTTTTT CASSQQGTGELFF
. TRBJ2-3 TRBV9 TRBD2 TGTGCCAGCAGCGTTAGCGGGGGGGCGGGGGCAGATACGCAGTATTTT CASSVSGGAGADTQYF
. TRBJ1-2 TRBV7-6 TRBD1 TGTGCCAGCAGCTTGGGACAGGGAAATGGCTACACCTTC CASSLGQGNGYTF
. TRBJ1-5 TRBV28 TRBD1 TGTGCCCGCACGCAACCGGGACAGGGGTCGAATCAGCCCCAGCATTTT CARTQPGQGSNQPQHF
. TRBJ1-1 TRBV7-3 TRBD1 TGTGCCAGCAGCCAGGGGGAGAACACTGAAGCTTTCTTT CASSQGENTEAFF
. TRBJ1-2 TRBV6-5 . TGTGCCAGCAGTTACACGGGGTTCTATGGCTACACCTTC CASSYTGFYGYTF
. TRBJ2-3 TRBV7-3 TRBD2 TGTGCCAGCAGCTTAACTAGCGGGGGGTCAGATACGCAGTATTTT CASSLTSGGSDTQYF
. TRBJ2-5 TRBV7-2 TRBD2 TGTGCCAGCAGCTTAGTTAGCGGGGGACGCGGGACGAAGACCCAGTACTTC CASSLVSGGRGTKTQYF
. TRBJ2-4 TRBV5-1 . TGCGCCAGCAGCTTGGCCGGGGGAACGATCAGCTTCCCAATCGACAAAAACATTCAGTACTTC CASSLAGGTISFPIDKNIQYF
. TRBJ2-2 TRBV7-2 TRBD2 TGTGCCAGCAGCTTAGACGGGAGGGCTTACACCGGGGAGCTGTTTTTT CASSLDGRAYTGELFF
. TRBJ1-2 TRBV5-1 . TGCGCCAGCAGCTTTACAGGGTCTAACTATGGCTACACCTTC CASSFTGSNYGYTF
once TRBJ2-2 TRBV4-2 . TGTGCCAGCAGCCAAAGTGTTTATGGCCAGAACACCGGGGAGCTGTTTTTT CASSQSVYGQNTGELFF
. TRBJ2-2 TRBV5-5 TRBD2 TGTGCCAGCAGCCGTAGCGGGGGGGCCGGCACCGGGGAGCTGTTTTTT CASSRSGGAGTGELFF
few TRBJ1-2 TRBV7-8 TRBD1 TGTGCCAGCAGCCGGACAGGGGGCGAGTCGGTGTATGGCTACACCTTC CASSRTGGESVYGYTF
. TRBJ2-7 TRBV30 TRBD2 TGTGCCTGGACCCATCCTGGCGGGAGGGCTAGTCGCGAGCAGTACTTC CAWTHPGGRASREQYF
. TRBJ1-2 TRBV5-1 TRBD1 TGCGCCAGCAGCCTGACCGGGGACAGCTATCTAGGCACCTTC CASSLTGDSYLGTF
few TRBJ2-2 TRBV6-5 TRBD2 TGTGCCAGCGGGAGGGATGCCGGGGAGCTGTTTTTT CASGRDAGELFF
. TRBJ1-1 TRBV2 . TGTGCCAGCAATGTGCGGAGGGAGGCTGAAGCTTTCTTT CASNVRREAEAFF
once TRBJ2-2 TRBV11-2 TRBD1 TGTGCCAGCAGACAGGACAGGGGGCGGTTCACCGGGGAGCTGTTTTTT CASRQDRGRFTGELFF
. TRBJ1-1 TRBV7-2 . TGTGCCAGCAGCTCCGTGAGTAACACTGAAGCTTTCTTT CASSSVSNTEAFF
. TRBJ1-1 TRBV5-1 . TGCGCCAGCAGCTTGGAGGCAGGGGAGAACACTGAAGCTTTCTTT CASSLEAGENTEAFF